The 21 T cell receptor beta chains presented below share a single source sample, sequenced in a study of T cell repertoires in cytomegalovirus infection. TCRdb re-called the reads with MiXCR, one entry per CDR3 protein. This table holds about 160,000 distinct CDR3 sequences, approximately 17% found once. Material: CD8+ T cells from PBMCs. These receptors all stem from a human donor in good health (CMV status not recorded). Some clones in this sample may be carry-over from other donors' samples.

This clonotype has more than one count but fewer than ten. CDR3 sequence reads: CASSLNFGNEQFF. CDR3 nucleotide sequence: TGTGCCAGCAGCTTAAATTTCGGCAATGAGCAGTTCTTC. The genes are TRBV7-2 and TRBJ2-1; no firm D call. The CDR3 has 13 amino acids. CDR1 SGHTA and CDR2 FQGNSA come from the germline V gene. Trimming removed 2 bases from V and 6 bases from J, with 8 bases in between. The full variable domain, with the rest looked up from reference TRBV7-2 and TRBJ2-1, is GAGVSQSPSNKVTEKGKDVELRCDPISGHTALYWYRQSLGQGLEFLIYFQGNSAPDKSGLPSDRFSAERTGGSVSTLTIQRTQQEDSAVYLCASSLNFGNEQFFGPGTRLTVL.

The J gene is TRBJ2-5, the V gene TRBV25-1; 7 bases are shared with TRBD1. Germline V lookup: CDR1 MGHDK, CDR2 SYGVNS. The CDR3 contains 16 residues. V lost 5 bases to trimming and J lost 2 bases; unmatched junction nucleotides: 11. The CDR3 here is CASSPSGRGPQETQYF. CDR3 sequence (DNA): TGTGCCAGCAGTCCTTCGGGAAGGGGGCCGCAAGAGACCCAGTACTTC.

The sample holds a few counts of this clonotype. V gene TRBV7-3 combines with J gene TRBJ2-1, with TRBD2 matching over 10 bases. The CDR3 has 17 residues. CDR1 is SGHTA, CDR2 FQGTGA, per germline. J gave up 5 bases and V 5 bases, and 12 bases lay outside the gene matches. The CDR3 nucleotides are TGTGCCAGCAGCCCGGTGGGGGCAGGACTAGCGGACAATGAGCAGTTCTTC. Protein: CASSPVGAGLADNEQFF.

V and J are TRBV7-2 and TRBJ1-4, with D possibly being TRBD1 (5 bases). The V gene lost 6 bases and the J gene lost 7 bases, with 12 bases spanning the gap. The CDR3 length is 13 residues. Germline CDR1 SGHTA, CDR2 FQGNSA. The CDR3 nucleotides are TGTGCCAGCAGTCATGGGGGGGTTGAAAAACTGTTTTTT. Translation: CASSHGGVEKLFF.

In this sample, this clonotype turned up a few times. The genes are TRBV3-1 and TRBJ2-5, with 11 bases fitting TRBD1. The V and J ends lost 6 bases and 4 bases, in that order; junction bases with no gene match: 10. CDR3 size: 16 residues. Per germline, CDR1 LGHDT and CDR2 YNNKEL (reference sequence). The CDR3, as DNA: TGTGCCAGCAGACCTCCTCGGACAGGGGGCCGAGAGACCCAGTACTTC. Translating it yields CASRPPRTGGRETQYF.

The chain has TRBV12-3 or TRBV12-4 and TRBJ1-1, with D possibly being TRBD1 (5 bases). V lost 6 bases, J lost 7 bases, and 18 bases lay in between. The CDR3 has 14 amino acids. CDR3 loop: CASRYLGVFGEAFF. The CDR3 region has the DNA TGTGCCAGCAGATACCTAGGGGTGTTCGGTGAAGCTTTCTTT.

The table lists this clonotype with a few counts. The J gene is TRBJ2-7, the V gene TRBV14, with TRBD1 identical over 9 bases. The J segment lost 4 bases and the V segment lost 0 bases, leaving 10 bases of the junction unmatched. Germline values: CDR1 SGHDN, CDR2 FVKESK. The CDR3 spans 17 residues. CDR3 amino acids: CASSQDRMGTGIYEQYF. CDR3 in DNA: TGTGCCAGCAGCCAAGATAGAATGGGGACAGGGATTTACGAGCAGTACTTC.

At least ten counts were recorded for this clonotype. The CDR3, as DNA: TGTGCCAGCAGCTCGGGACAGGGCACTGAAGCTTTCTTT. This gives the protein CASSSGQGTEAFF. V and J are TRBV7-9 and TRBJ1-1, with TRBD1 matching over 9 bases. Germline CDR1 is SEHNR and CDR2 is FQNEAQ (reference sequence). The CDR3 covers 13 residues. With V trimmed by 4 bases and J by 4 bases, 1 base remained unmatched.

Only a few counts were recorded for this clonotype. The chain has TRBV15 and TRBJ2-5; TRBD2 matches 9 bases. CDR1 and CDR2 from the germline V gene are LNHNV and YYDKDF (reference sequence). The CDR3 runs to 16 residues. Germline trimming cut 1 base from V and 4 bases from J; bases unmatched to any gene: 7. CDR3 in amino acids: CATSRAVAGVGETQYF. The CDR3 DNA is TGTGCCACCAGCAGAGCCGTAGCGGGAGTGGGAGAGACCCAGTACTTC.

This clonotype was seen a handful of times. The J gene is TRBJ2-1, the V gene TRBV7-6; 8 nucleotides agree with TRBD2. CDR3 length: 17 amino acids. J gave up 5 bases and V 1 base, and 10 bases lay outside the gene matches. Germline lookup yields CDR1 SGHVS and CDR2 FNYEAQ. CDR3 protein: CASSLEWERELDNEQFF. CDR3 nucleotides: TGTGCCAGCAGCTTAGAGTGGGAGCGGGAGCTGGACAATGAGCAGTTCTTC.

The rearrangement links TRBV14 to TRBJ1-5; 12 nucleotides align to TRBD1. J lost 0 bases, V lost 1 base, and 10 bases had no gene match. Germline V gene data show CDR1 as SGHDN and CDR2 as FVKESK. The CDR3 extends over 20 amino acids. CDR3 sequence reads: CASSQGSPGQGAYSNQPQHF. Written as DNA, the CDR3 is TGTGCCAGCAGCCAAGGGAGTCCGGGACAGGGGGCGTATAGCAATCAGCCCCAGCATTTT.

CDR3 loop: CASSFIDSQYF. CDR3 nucleotide sequence: TGTGCCAGCAGTTTCATAGACAGTCAGTACTTC. The gene calls are TRBV12-3 or TRBV12-4 and TRBJ2-4, with D possibly TRBD1 on 5 matching bases. Trimming removed 3 bases from V and 12 bases from J, with 9 bases in between. This CDR3 has 11 amino acids.

This clonotype was observed at least ten times. The gene calls are TRBV7-2 and TRBJ2-1; TRBD2 agrees at 10 bases. The CDR3 runs to 16 residues. With V trimmed by 4 bases and J by 4 bases, 7 bases remained unmatched. Per germline, CDR1 SGHTA and CDR2 FQGNSA. CDR3 in DNA: TGTGCCAGCAGCTCCCTCCAGCGGGGGGGTTACAATGAGCAGTTCTTC. Amino acid sequence: CASSSLQRGGYNEQFF.

A note on this clonotype: One junction end does not reproduce the germline sequence, and a read error may be involved. The CDR3 nucleotides read TGTGCCAGCAGAGGCCCGACAGGGAATTCCTACGGGCAGTACTTC. Translated, it gives CASRGPTGNSYGQYF. J is TRBJ2-7 and V is TRBV6-2 or TRBV6-3; 7 bases match TRBD1. The CDR3 sequence is 15 residues long. Germline V CDR1 and CDR2: MNHEY, SVGEGT.

This chain joins TRBV7-6 and TRBJ2-1; possible D gene TRBD1, 6 bases. With 4 bases removed from V and 4 bases from J, the gap between germline ends came to 17 bases. Per germline, CDR1 SGHVS and CDR2 FNYEAQ. CDR3 size: 16 residues. This CDR3 is CASSSEGVSLYNEQFF. The CDR3 DNA reads TGTGCCAGCAGCTCCGAGGGGGTGAGCCTTTACAATGAGCAGTTCTTC.

The table lists this clonotype with a few counts. V usage is TRBV27 and J usage is TRBJ2-7; unclear D gene. The CDR3 spans 12 residues. V was shortened by 5 bases and J by 5 bases, with 10 bases between the two germline ends. In germline, CDR1 is MNHEY, CDR2 SMNVEV (reference sequence). The CDR3 is CASSPFGDEQYF. For the CDR3, the DNA is TGTGCCAGCAGTCCCTTCGGCGACGAGCAGTACTTC.

This clonotype was seen a few times. J is TRBJ2-1 and V is TRBV7-9; TRBD2 aligns across 14 bases. Germline values: CDR1 SEHNR, CDR2 FQNEAQ (reference sequence). This CDR3 contains 15 residues. J was trimmed by 8 bases and V by 3 bases; bases with no gene match: 3. The CDR3 loop reads CASSFGGLAGDEQFF. The CDR3, as DNA: TGTGCCAGCAGCTTTGGGGGACTAGCGGGAGATGAGCAGTTCTTC.

This clonotype came up a few times. V usage is TRBV2 and J usage is TRBJ1-2; TRBD1 matches 9 bases. The length of the CDR3 is 13 residues. Germline CDR1 SNHLY, CDR2 FYNNEI. Germline trimming cut 10 bases from V and 4 bases from J; bases unmatched to any gene: 7. As DNA, the CDR3 is TGTGCCACGCGACAGGGGGGAGGCTATGGCTACACCTTC. Protein product: CATRQGGGYGYTF.

This clonotype was detected ten times or more. CDR3 sequence: CASSLVGQKNYGYTF. The CDR3 coding sequence is TGTGCCAGCAGCTTAGTAGGACAGAAGAACTATGGCTACACCTTC. This chain links TRBV7-2 with TRBJ1-2; D may be TRBD1 (6 bases). Germline CDR1 is SGHTA and CDR2 is FQGNSA. CDR3 length: 15 residues. The germline V and J ends were trimmed by 1 base and 2 bases, with 11 bases remaining between them. Supplemented by reference TRBV7-2 and TRBJ1-2, the full variable domain reads GAGVSQSPSNKVTEKGKDVELRCDPISGHTALYWYRQSLGQGLEFLIYFQGNSAPDKSGLPSDRFSAERTGGSVSTLTIQRTQQEDSAVYLCASSLVGQKNYGYTFGSGTRLTVV.

The chain couples TRBV7-9 to TRBJ2-1, with D perhaps matching TRBD1 (5 bases). The CDR3 has 14 residues. The V and J ends lost 2 bases and 3 bases respectively, with 8 bases between them. Germline V gene data show CDR1 as SEHNR and CDR2 as FQNEAQ (reference sequence). CDR3 in DNA: TGTGCCAGCAGCTTAAAACAGGTCTACAATGAGCAGTTCTTC. It specifies CASSLKQVYNEQFF.

This clonotype has just one count. CDR3 sequence (DNA): TGTGCCAGCAGCCACGACCGACTCGGGGAGACCCAGTACTTC. Residues: CASSHDRLGETQYF. This rearrangement joins TRBV7-8 to TRBJ2-5; D unresolved. V was pared by 5 bases and J by 5 bases, with 15 bases between. The germline V gene encodes CDR1 SGHVS and CDR2 FQNEAQ. CDR3 length: 14 amino acids.